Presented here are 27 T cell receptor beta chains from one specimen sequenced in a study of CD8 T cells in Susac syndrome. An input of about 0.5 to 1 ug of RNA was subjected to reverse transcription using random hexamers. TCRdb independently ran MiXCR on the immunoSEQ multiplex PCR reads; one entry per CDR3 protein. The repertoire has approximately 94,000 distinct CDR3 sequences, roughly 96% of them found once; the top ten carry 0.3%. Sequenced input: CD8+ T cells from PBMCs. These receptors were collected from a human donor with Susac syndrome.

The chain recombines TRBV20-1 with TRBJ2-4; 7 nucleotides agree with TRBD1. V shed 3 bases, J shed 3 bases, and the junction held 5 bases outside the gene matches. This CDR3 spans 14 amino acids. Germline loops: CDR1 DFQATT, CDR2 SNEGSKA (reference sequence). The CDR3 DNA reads TGCAGTGCTAGCGAGGGGGCAGGCAAAAACATTCAGTACTTC. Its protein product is CSASEGAGKNIQYF.

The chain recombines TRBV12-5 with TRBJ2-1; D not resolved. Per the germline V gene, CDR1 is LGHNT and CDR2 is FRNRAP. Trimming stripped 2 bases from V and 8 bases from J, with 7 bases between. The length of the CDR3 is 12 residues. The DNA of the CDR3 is TGTGCTAGTGGTTTGACTCCGGATGAGCAGTTCTTC. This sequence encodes CASGLTPDEQFF.

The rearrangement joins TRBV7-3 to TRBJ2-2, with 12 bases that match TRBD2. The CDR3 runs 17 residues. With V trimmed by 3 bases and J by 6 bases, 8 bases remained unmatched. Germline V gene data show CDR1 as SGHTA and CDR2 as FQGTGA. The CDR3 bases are TGTGCCAGCAGCTTGCTAGCGGGGGGGCCCAAATCCGGGGAGCTGTTTTTT. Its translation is CASSLLAGGPKSGELFF.

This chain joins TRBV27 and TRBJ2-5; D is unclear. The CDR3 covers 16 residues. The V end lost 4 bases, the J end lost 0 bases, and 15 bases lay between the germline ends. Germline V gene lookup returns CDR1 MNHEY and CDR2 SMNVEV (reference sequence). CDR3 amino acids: CASSSLRRANQETQYF. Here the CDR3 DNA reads TGTGCCAGCAGTTCCCTCCGACGGGCAAACCAAGAGACCCAGTACTTC.

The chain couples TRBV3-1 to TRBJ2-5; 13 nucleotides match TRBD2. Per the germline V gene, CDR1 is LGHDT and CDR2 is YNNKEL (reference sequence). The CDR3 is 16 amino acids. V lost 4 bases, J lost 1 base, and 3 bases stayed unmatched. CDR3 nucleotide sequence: TGTGCCAGCAGCCTTGGGACTAGCGGGGCCCAAGAGACCCAGTACTTC. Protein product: CASSLGTSGAQETQYF.

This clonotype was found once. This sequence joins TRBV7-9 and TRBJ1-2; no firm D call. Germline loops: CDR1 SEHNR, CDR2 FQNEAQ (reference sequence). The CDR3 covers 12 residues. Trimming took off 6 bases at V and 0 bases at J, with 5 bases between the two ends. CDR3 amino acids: CASRGPNYGYTF. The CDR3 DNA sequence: TGTGCCAGCAGGGGCCCTAACTATGGCTACACCTTC. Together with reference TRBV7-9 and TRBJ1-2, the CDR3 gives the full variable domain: DTGVSQNPRHKITKRGQNVTFRCDPISEHNRLYWYRQTLGQGPEFLTYFQNEAQLEKSRLLSDRFSAERPKGSFSTLEIQRTEQGDSAMYLCASRGPNYGYTFGSGTRLTVV.

The CDR3, as DNA: TGCAGCGTTGGTGGCCGGACGGGCTACACCTTC. This codes for CSVGGRTGYTF. V gene TRBV29-1 combines with J gene TRBJ1-2; D remains unclear. Germline loops: CDR1 SQVTM, CDR2 ANQGSEA. V was pared by 4 bases and J by 8 bases, with 11 bases between. CDR3 length equals 11 residues.

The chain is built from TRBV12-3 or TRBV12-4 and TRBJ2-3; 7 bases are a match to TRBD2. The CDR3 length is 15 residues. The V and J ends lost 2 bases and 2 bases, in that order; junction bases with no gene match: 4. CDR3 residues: CASSLSGGPTDTQYF. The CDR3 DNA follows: TGTGCCAGCAGTTTATCGGGGGGACCCACAGATACGCAGTATTTT.

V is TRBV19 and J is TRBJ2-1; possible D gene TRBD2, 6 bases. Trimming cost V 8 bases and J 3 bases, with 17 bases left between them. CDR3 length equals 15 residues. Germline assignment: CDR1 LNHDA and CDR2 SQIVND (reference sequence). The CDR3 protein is CASSTRLADYNEQFF. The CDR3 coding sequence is TGTGCCAGTTCGACTCGATTAGCGGACTACAATGAGCAGTTCTTC.

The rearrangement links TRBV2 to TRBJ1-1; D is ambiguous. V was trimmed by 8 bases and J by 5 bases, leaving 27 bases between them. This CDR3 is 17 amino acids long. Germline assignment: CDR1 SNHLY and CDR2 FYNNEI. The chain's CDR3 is CASEADRPRKGSTEAFF. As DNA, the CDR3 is TGTGCCAGCGAGGCCGACCGACCGCGAAAGGGTTCGACTGAAGCTTTCTTT.

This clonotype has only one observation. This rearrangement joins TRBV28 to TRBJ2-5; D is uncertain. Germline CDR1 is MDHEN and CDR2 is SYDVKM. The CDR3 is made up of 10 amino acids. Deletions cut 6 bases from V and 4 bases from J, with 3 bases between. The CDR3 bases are TGTGCCAGCAGGGCAGAGACCCAGTACTTC. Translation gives CASRAETQYF.

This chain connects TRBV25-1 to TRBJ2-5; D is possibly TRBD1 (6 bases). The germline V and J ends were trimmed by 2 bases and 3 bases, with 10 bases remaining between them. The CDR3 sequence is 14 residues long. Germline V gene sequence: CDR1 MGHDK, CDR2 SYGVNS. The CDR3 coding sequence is TGTGCCAGCAGTGAAGGGGGCGGAGAAGAGACCCAGTACTTC. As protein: CASSEGGGEETQYF.

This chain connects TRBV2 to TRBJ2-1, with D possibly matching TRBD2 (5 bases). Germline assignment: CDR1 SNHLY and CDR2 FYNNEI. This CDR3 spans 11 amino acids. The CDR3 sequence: CATSAYNEQFF. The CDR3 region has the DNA TGTGCAACTAGTGCCTACAATGAGCAGTTCTTC.

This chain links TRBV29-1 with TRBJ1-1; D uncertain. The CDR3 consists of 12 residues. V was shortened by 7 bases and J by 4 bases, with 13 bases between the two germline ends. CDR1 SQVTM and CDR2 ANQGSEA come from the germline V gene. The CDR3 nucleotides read TGCAGCGGCATCGGGCTAGGCACTGAAGCTTTCTTT. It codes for CSGIGLGTEAFF.

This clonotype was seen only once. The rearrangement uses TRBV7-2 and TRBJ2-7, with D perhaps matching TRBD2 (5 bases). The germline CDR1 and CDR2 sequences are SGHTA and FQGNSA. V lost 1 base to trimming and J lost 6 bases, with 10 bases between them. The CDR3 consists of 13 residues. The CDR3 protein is CASSLVSGVEQYF. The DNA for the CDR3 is TGTGCCAGCAGCTTAGTATCCGGGGTCGAGCAGTACTTC.

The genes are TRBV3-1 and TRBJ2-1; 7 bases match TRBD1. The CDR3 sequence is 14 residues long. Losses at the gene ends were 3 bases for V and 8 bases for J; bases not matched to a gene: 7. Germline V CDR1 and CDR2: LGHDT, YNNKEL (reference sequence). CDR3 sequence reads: CASSHPTGVHEQFF. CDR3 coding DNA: TGTGCCAGCAGCCATCCTACAGGGGTGCATGAGCAGTTCTTC.

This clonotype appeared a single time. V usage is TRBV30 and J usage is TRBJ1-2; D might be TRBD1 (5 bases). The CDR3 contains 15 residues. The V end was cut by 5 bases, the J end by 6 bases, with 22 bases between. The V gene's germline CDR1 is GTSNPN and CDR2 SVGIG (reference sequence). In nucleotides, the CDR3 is TGTGCCTGGTTCTACCTCGGGGACGGTAGGGATGGCTACACCTTC. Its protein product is CAWFYLGDGRDGYTF.

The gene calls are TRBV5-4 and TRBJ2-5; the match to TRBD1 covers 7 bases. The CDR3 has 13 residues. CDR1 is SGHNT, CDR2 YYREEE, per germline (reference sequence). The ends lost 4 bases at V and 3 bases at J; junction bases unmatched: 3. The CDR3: CASSQGTEETQYF. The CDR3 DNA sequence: TGTGCCAGCAGCCAGGGGACAGAAGAGACCCAGTACTTC.

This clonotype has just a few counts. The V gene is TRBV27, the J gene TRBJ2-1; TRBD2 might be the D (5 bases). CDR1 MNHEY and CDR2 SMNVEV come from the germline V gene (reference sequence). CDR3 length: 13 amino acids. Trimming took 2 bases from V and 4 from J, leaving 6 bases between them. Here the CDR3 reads CASSLEGYNEQFF. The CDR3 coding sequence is TGTGCCAGCAGTTTAGAGGGATACAATGAGCAGTTCTTC.

CDR3 loop: CASSLQVYGYTF. CDR3 DNA sequence: TGTGCCAGCAGCTTGCAGGTTTATGGCTACACCTTC. The chain employs TRBV5-6 and TRBJ1-2; D remains ambiguous. CDR3 length equals 12 residues. Germline V gene lookup returns CDR1 SGHDT and CDR2 YYEEEE. V lost 1 base, J lost 5 bases, and 6 bases lay in between. Drawing the rest from reference TRBV5-6 and TRBJ1-2, the complete variable domain is DAGVTQSPTHLIKTRGQQVTLRCSPKSGHDTVSWYQQALGQGPQFIFQYYEEEERQRGNFPDRFSGHQFPNYSSELNVNALLLGDSALYLCASSLQVYGYTFGSGTRLTVV.

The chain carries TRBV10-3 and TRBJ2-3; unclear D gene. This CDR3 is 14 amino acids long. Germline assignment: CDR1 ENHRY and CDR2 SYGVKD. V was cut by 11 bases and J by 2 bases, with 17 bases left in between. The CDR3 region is CAASDHPLTDTQYF. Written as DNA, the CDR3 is TGTGCCGCCTCAGACCACCCACTCACAGATACGCAGTATTTT.

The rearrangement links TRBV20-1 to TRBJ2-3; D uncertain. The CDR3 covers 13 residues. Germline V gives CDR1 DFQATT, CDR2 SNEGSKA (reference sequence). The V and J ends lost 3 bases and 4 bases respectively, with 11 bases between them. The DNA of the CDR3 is TGCAGTGCTAGCCCCCTAAGCGCAGATACGCAGTATTTT. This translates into CSASPLSADTQYF.

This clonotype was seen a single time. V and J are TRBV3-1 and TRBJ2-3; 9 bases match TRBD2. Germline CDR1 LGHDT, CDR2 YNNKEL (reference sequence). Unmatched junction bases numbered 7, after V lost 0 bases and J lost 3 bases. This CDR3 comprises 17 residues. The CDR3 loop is CASSQDTAGGSTDTQYF. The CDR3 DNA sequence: TGTGCCAGCAGCCAAGACACAGCGGGGGGTTCAACAGATACGCAGTATTTT.

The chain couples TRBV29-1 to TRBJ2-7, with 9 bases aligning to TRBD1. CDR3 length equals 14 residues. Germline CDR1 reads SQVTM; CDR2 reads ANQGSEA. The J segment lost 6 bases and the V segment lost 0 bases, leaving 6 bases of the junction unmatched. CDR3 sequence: CSVEDLGQGTEQYF. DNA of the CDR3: TGCAGCGTTGAAGATCTAGGACAGGGGACCGAGCAGTACTTC.

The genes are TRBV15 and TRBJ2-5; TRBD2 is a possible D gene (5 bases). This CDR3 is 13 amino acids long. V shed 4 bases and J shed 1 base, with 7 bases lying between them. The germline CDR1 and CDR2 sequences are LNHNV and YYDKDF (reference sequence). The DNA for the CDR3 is TGTGCCACCAGCAACCGGGGCCAAGAGACCCAGTACTTC. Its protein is CATSNRGQETQYF.

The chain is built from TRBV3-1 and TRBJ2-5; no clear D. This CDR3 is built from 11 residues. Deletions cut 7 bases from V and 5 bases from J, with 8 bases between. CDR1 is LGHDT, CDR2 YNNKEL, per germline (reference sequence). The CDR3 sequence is CASTPKETQYF. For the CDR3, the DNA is TGTGCCAGCACCCCCAAGGAGACCCAGTACTTC.

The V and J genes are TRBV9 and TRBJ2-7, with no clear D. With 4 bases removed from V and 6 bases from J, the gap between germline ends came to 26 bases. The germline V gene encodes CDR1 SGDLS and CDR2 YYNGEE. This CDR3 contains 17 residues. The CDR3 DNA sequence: TGTGCCAGCAGCCCCCTCTTATGTGACGTCCGCTCGACCGAGCAGTACTTC. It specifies CASSPLLCDVRSTEQYF.